This T cell receptor (beta chain) was recorded in a study of cytomegalovirus exposure and HLA in healthy donors. The PCR made use of 60 Vbeta and 13 Jbeta primers. This table comes from immunoSEQ multiplex PCR, and its TCRdb copy is limited to in-frame clones, with some not included. The sample has roughly 150,000 clones; 65% to 80% are singletons. Donors in the study were healthy people who gave bone marrow. The CDR3 runs 13 residues. The germline V gene encodes CDR1 GTSNPN and CDR2 SVGIG (reference sequence). V lost 0 bases, J lost 7 bases, and 12 bases lay in between. Source material: PBMCs. The rearrangement joins TRBV30 to TRBJ1-1; no firm D call. The sequence was collected from a woman between 50 and 59 years old in good health and CMV-seropositive. The CDR3 DNA is TGTGCCTGGAGTGTAAATTTAGGAGGTGAAGCTTTCTTT. This codes for CAWSVNLGGEAFF.